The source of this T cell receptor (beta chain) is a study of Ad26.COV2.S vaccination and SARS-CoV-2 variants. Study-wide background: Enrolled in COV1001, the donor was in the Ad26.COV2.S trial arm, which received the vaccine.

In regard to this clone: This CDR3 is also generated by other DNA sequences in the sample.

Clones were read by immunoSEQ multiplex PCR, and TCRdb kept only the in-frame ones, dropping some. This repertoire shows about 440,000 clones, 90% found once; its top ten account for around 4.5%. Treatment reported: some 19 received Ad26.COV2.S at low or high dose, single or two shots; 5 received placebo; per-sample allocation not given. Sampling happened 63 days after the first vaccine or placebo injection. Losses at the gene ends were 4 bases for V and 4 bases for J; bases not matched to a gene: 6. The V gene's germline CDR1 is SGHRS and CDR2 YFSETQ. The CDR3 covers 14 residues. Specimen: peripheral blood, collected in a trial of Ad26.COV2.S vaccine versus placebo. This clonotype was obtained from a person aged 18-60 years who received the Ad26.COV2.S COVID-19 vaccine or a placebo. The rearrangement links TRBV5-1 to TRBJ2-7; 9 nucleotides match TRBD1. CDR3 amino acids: CASSPGTGNYEQYF. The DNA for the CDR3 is TGCGCCAGCAGCCCTGGGACAGGGAATTACGAGCAGTACTTC. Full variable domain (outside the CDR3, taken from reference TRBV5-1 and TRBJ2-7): KAGVTQTPRYLIKTRGQQVTLSCSPISGHRSVSWYQQTPGQGLQFLFEYFSETQRNKGNFPGRFSGRQFSNSRSEMNVSTLELGDSALYLCASSPGTGNYEQYFGPGTRLTVT.